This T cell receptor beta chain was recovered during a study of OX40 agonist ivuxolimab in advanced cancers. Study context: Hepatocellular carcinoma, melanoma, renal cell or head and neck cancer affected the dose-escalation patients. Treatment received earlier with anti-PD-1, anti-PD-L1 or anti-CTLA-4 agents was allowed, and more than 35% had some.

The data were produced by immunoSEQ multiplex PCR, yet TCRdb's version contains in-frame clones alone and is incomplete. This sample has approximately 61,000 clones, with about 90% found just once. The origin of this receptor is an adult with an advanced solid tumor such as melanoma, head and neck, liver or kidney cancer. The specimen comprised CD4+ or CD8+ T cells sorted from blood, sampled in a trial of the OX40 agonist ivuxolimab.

The CDR3 region has the DNA TGTGCCAGCAGCTTCTCCGGGACAGGGGCTTACAATGAGCAGTTCTTC. Protein product: CASSFSGTGAYNEQFF. This chain uses TRBV7-8 with TRBJ2-1, with 10 bases identical to TRBD1. Trimming cost V 3 bases and J 4 bases; bases outside gene matches: 6. The CDR3 covers 16 residues. CDR1 is SGHVS and CDR2 is FQNEAQ in the germline V gene.